The 32 T cell receptor beta chains below come from one sample, sequenced in a study of cytomegalovirus exposure and HLA in healthy donors. The PCR contained 60 Vbeta and 13 Jbeta primers. The data were produced by immunoSEQ multiplex PCR, yet TCRdb's version contains in-frame clones alone and is incomplete. Of about 180,000 clones listed, 80% are singletons. Source material: PBMCs. The source is a woman aged 45-65 years in good health and CMV-seropositive.

The chain recombines TRBV18 with TRBJ1-1; D gene uncertain. V was shortened by 2 bases and J by 10 bases, with 20 bases between the two germline ends. Germline CDR1 KGHSH, CDR2 LQKENI. CDR3 size: 15 residues. CDR3 in amino acids: CASSPTAVSLSGAFF. The CDR3 bases are TGTGCCAGCTCACCAACCGCCGTCAGCCTGTCGGGAGCTTTCTTT.

This chain uses TRBV27 with TRBJ1-2, with 7 bases identical to TRBD1. This CDR3 spans 14 amino acids. V gave up 5 bases and J gave up 7 bases; unmatched junction bases: 10. Germline lookup yields CDR1 MNHEY and CDR2 SMNVEV (reference sequence). DNA for the CDR3: TGTGCCAGCAGTCACTACAGGGGTCTAGGTGGCTACACCTTC. Its protein product is CASSHYRGLGGYTF.

This CDR3 reads CASSLDLNSPLHF. The CDR3 nucleotides read TGTGCCAGCAGCTTAGATCTTAATTCACCCCTCCACTTT. The J gene is TRBJ1-6, the V gene TRBV7-8, with D unresolved. V lost 1 base, J lost 6 bases, and 4 bases lay in between. Germline values: CDR1 SGHVS, CDR2 FQNEAQ. The CDR3 consists of 13 residues.

This clone was seen a single time. This rearrangement joins TRBV2 to TRBJ2-3; 11 bases map to TRBD2. Germline V gene data show CDR1 as SNHLY and CDR2 as FYNNEI. The V and J ends lost 6 bases and 0 bases, in that order; junction bases with no gene match: 2. The CDR3 sequence is 15 residues long. For the CDR3, the DNA is TGTGCCAGCAGGGGACTAGCGGTTAGCACAGATACGCAGTATTTT. This sequence encodes CASRGLAVSTDTQYF.

This clone appeared once. The chain couples TRBV9 to TRBJ1-1; maybe TRBD1 (6 bases). Trimming left V 0 bases short and J 9 bases short, with 9 bases between. This CDR3 has 12 amino acids. Germline V CDR1 and CDR2: SGDLS, YYNGEE. As DNA, the CDR3 is TGTGCCAGCAGCGTAGGTGACAGGAAAGCTTTCTTT. Residues: CASSVGDRKAFF.

V is TRBV6-5 and J is TRBJ2-7; 8 positions match TRBD1. The V gene end was trimmed by 4 bases and the J gene end by 3 bases; junction bases not matched to a gene: 8. Germline assignment: CDR1 MNHEY and CDR2 SVGAGI. This CDR3 spans 15 amino acids. CDR3 sequence reads: CASSWATGANYEQYF. Here the CDR3 DNA reads TGTGCCAGCAGTTGGGCGACAGGGGCGAACTACGAGCAGTACTTC.

This chain joins TRBV28 and TRBJ1-2; the match to TRBD1 covers 9 bases. Germline V gene data show CDR1 as MDHEN and CDR2 as SYDVKM. V was pared by 6 bases and J by 3 bases, with 11 bases of the junction left unmatched. The CDR3 is 16 residues long. Written as DNA, the CDR3 is TGTGCCAGCAGCTCTCTCGACAGGGGGGAGGACTATGGCTACACCTTC. Its protein product is CASSSLDRGEDYGYTF.

The chain is built from TRBV28 and TRBJ1-1; 8 nucleotides agree with TRBD1. Trimming cost V 8 bases and J 3 bases; bases outside gene matches: 8. Germline loops: CDR1 MDHEN, CDR2 SYDVKM. The CDR3 is made up of 14 amino acids. The CDR3 spells CASGGTGGYTEAFF. The CDR3 DNA is TGTGCCAGCGGGGGAACAGGGGGATACACTGAAGCTTTCTTT.

The rearrangement uses TRBV7-9 and TRBJ2-5; a possible D gene is TRBD2 (5 bases). The CDR3 contains 15 residues. Trimming shortened V by 5 bases and J by 5 bases, and 18 bases separated the two germline ends. Looked up from germline, CDR1 is SEHNR and CDR2 is FQNEAQ (reference sequence). Here the CDR3 reads CASSHRDYEEETQYF. The DNA of the CDR3 is TGTGCCAGCAGCCACCGAGACTATGAGGAGGAGACCCAGTACTTC.

The J gene is TRBJ2-5, the V gene TRBV9, with 7 bases matching TRBD1. The CDR3 is 15 residues long. The germline V gene has CDR1 SGDLS and CDR2 YYNGEE. The J segment lost 4 bases and the V segment lost 3 bases, leaving 9 bases of the junction unmatched. CDR3 sequence reads: CASSEYSDRLETQYF. Written as DNA, the CDR3 is TGTGCCAGCAGCGAATACTCGGACAGGCTAGAGACCCAGTACTTC.

The chain couples TRBV30 to TRBJ2-1; TRBD2 matches at 7 bases. V trimming: 3 bases; J trimming: 0 bases; junction bases outside the gene matches: 2. The CDR3 has 14 amino acids. The germline CDR1 and CDR2 sequences are GTSNPN and SVGIG (reference sequence). The CDR3: CAWRGGSSYNEQFF. The CDR3 bases are TGTGCCTGGAGGGGAGGGTCCTCCTACAATGAGCAGTTCTTC.

V is TRBV11-3 and J is TRBJ2-2; 7 bases are shared with TRBD2. CDR1 and CDR2 from the germline V gene are SGHNT and YENEEA. V trimming: 1 base; J trimming: 6 bases; junction bases outside the gene matches: 2. This CDR3 spans 14 amino acids. CDR3 nucleotides: TGTGCCAGCAGCTTAGGTCGGGGGGCCGGGGAGCTGTTTTTT. Its translation: CASSLGRGAGELFF. The entire variable domain, with the rest obtained from reference TRBV11-3 and TRBJ2-2, is as follows: EAGVVQSPRYKIIEKKQPVAFWCNPISGHNTLYWYLQNLGQGPELLIRYENEEAVDDSQLPKDRFSAERLKGVDSTLKIQPAELGDSAVYLCASSLGRGAGELFFGEGSRLTVL.

The chain combines TRBV5-1 with TRBJ2-7; 12 bases match TRBD2. Trimming removed 0 bases from V and 5 bases from J; junction bases left unmatched: 6. The germline V gene encodes CDR1 SGHRS and CDR2 YFSETQ. The CDR3 contains 16 residues. CDR3 DNA: TGCGCCAGCAGCTTGGGGACCTGGACTAGCGGGAACGAGCAGTACTTC. It codes for CASSLGTWTSGNEQYF.

In its sample, this clone was seen a few times. Within the sample, other DNA sequences also encode this same CDR3. This sequence joins TRBV5-1 and TRBJ1-1, with TRBD1 matching over 7 bases. The CDR3 consists of 14 residues. Looked up from germline, CDR1 is SGHRS and CDR2 is YFSETQ. The junction had 3 bases not matched to a gene; V was cut back by 3 bases and J by 1 base. The CDR3 DNA is TGCGCCAGCAGCTCCCAGGGGGGGAACACTGAAGCTTTCTTT. Amino acids: CASSSQGGNTEAFF. The whole variable domain, filled in from reference TRBV5-1 and TRBJ1-1, reads KAGVTQTPRYLIKTRGQQVTLSCSPISGHRSVSWYQQTPGQGLQFLFEYFSETQRNKGNFPGRFSGRQFSNSRSEMNVSTLELGDSALYLCASSSQGGNTEAFFGQGTRLTVV.

The chain carries TRBV9 and TRBJ2-7; TRBD2 is a possible D gene (6 bases). CDR1 SGDLS and CDR2 YYNGEE come from the germline V gene. This CDR3 is 13 amino acids long. V lost 0 bases and J lost 5, with 9 bases in between. For the CDR3, the DNA is TGTGCCAGCAGCGTAGCGGGAGAGGACGAGCAGTACTTC. As protein: CASSVAGEDEQYF. The full variable domain, rest sourced from reference TRBV9 and TRBJ2-7, is DSGVTQTPKHLITATGQRVTLRCSPRSGDLSVYWYQQSLDQGLQFLIQYYNGEERAKGNILERFSAQQFPDLHSELNLSSLELGDSALYFCASSVAGEDEQYFGPGTRLTVT.

V gene TRBV29-1 combines with J gene TRBJ2-7, with 7 bases identical to TRBD2. The germline V gene encodes CDR1 SQVTM and CDR2 ANQGSEA. The J segment lost 5 bases and the V segment lost 1 base, leaving 2 bases of the junction unmatched. The CDR3 runs to 12 residues. The CDR3: CSVEGGGHEQYF. CDR3 DNA sequence: TGCAGCGTTGAAGGCGGGGGACACGAGCAGTACTTC.

This chain uses TRBV4-3 with TRBJ2-5; no clear D gene. Per germline, CDR1 LGHNA and CDR2 YSLEER. Trimming shortened V by 0 bases and J by 2 bases, and 7 bases separated the two germline ends. The CDR3 consists of 14 residues. The CDR3 loop reads CASSQEATQETQYF. The DNA of the CDR3 is TGCGCCAGCAGCCAAGAGGCGACTCAAGAGACCCAGTACTTC.

The rearrangement uses TRBV2 and TRBJ1-2, with D maybe TRBD1 (6 bases). Germline lookup yields CDR1 SNHLY and CDR2 FYNNEI. V lost 6 bases, J lost 0 bases, and 11 bases lay in between. The CDR3 runs to 14 residues. The chain's CDR3 is CASRIQGANYGYTF. The DNA for the CDR3 is TGTGCCAGCAGGATACAGGGAGCTAACTATGGCTACACCTTC.

The rearrangement links TRBV2 to TRBJ2-1, with no clear D. V was trimmed by 4 bases and J by 8 bases, leaving 6 bases between them. The CDR3 has 11 residues. Germline-derived CDR1 and CDR2 are SNHLY and FYNNEI. The CDR3, as DNA: TGTGCCAGCAGTGTAACGGATGAGCAGTTCTTC. This encodes CASSVTDEQFF.

The chain is built from TRBV11-1 and TRBJ2-6, with D unclear. This CDR3 spans 15 amino acids. Germline V lookup: CDR1 SGHAT, CDR2 FQDESV (reference sequence). V dropped 5 bases and J dropped 2 bases, with 10 bases sitting between them. DNA of the CDR3: TGTGCCAGCAGCCTGAGATCGACTGGGGCCAACGTCCTGACTTTC. The encoded protein is CASSLRSTGANVLTF.

Only a few counts were recorded for this clone. The chain has TRBV10-3 and TRBJ1-2, with a weak D call TRBD1 (6 bases). Trimming took off 9 bases at V and 3 bases at J, with 11 bases between the two ends. The CDR3 has 12 amino acids. Germline CDR1 and CDR2: ENHRY and SYGVKD. CDR3 residues: CAILRQDYGYTF. CDR3 nucleotides: TGTGCCATACTACGACAGGACTATGGCTACACCTTC.

The chain carries TRBV29-1 and TRBJ1-3; D unresolved. Trimming removed 4 bases from V and 0 bases from J, with 7 bases in between. The CDR3 length is 13 residues. The germline CDR1 and CDR2 sequences are SQVTM and ANQGSEA. DNA for the CDR3: TGCAGCGTTGGCGATTTCTCTGGAAACACCATATATTTT. The encoded protein is CSVGDFSGNTIYF.

In its sample, this clone was seen once. The chain links TRBV5-4 to TRBJ1-4; TRBD1 aligns across 7 bases. V shed 4 bases and J 7 bases; nucleotides not matched to a gene: 13. The CDR3 is 16 amino acids. Germline CDR1 reads SGHNT; CDR2 reads YYREEE (reference sequence). For the CDR3, the DNA is TGTGCCAGCAGCCCTACCCCAGGGGGGAAAGGTGAAAAACTGTTTTTT. As protein: CASSPTPGGKGEKLFF.

This clone came up a few times. J is TRBJ2-3 and V is TRBV27; 8 nucleotides align to TRBD2. The germline CDR1 and CDR2 sequences are MNHEY and SMNVEV (reference sequence). This CDR3 has 16 residues. Trimming cost V 4 bases and J 5 bases; bases outside gene matches: 11. CDR3 residues: CASSYTTSGRRDTQYF. DNA for the CDR3: TGTGCCAGCAGTTATACTACTAGCGGAAGGCGAGATACGCAGTATTTT.

This chain links TRBV4-3 with TRBJ1-6, with D possibly matching TRBD1 (5 bases). Germline CDR1 LGHNA, CDR2 YSLEER. The germline V and J ends were trimmed by 1 base and 6 bases, with 13 bases remaining between them. The CDR3 is 16 residues long. CDR3 residues: CASSQGRDERNSPLHF. In DNA, the CDR3 is TGCGCCAGCAGCCAAGGCAGGGATGAGCGTAATTCACCCCTCCACTTT.

This chain joins TRBV18 and TRBJ2-6; tentatively, D is TRBD2 (6 bases). The V gene's germline CDR1 is KGHSH and CDR2 LQKENI. The V end lost 3 bases, the J end lost 4 bases, and 13 bases lay between the germline ends. The CDR3 sequence is 16 residues long. The CDR3 DNA is TGTGCCAGCTCACCCCGGGGAGGCACCGGGGCCAACGTCCTGACTTTC. Protein product: CASSPRGGTGANVLTF.

The chain carries TRBV9 and TRBJ2-2; TRBD1 matches 7 bases. After removal of 4 bases from V and 5 bases from J, the junction contained 8 bases not matched to a gene. There are 15 residues in the CDR3. Germline values: CDR1 SGDLS, CDR2 YYNGEE. Here the CDR3 DNA reads TGTGCCAGCAGCCGACCGGGACAGCCTACCGGGGAGCTGTTTTTT. This translates into CASSRPGQPTGELFF.

The chain employs TRBV19 and TRBJ2-2; D is undetermined. This CDR3 contains 17 residues. Trimming took 7 bases from V and 5 from J, leaving 23 bases between them. Looked up from germline, CDR1 is LNHDA and CDR2 is SQIVND (reference sequence). The CDR3: CASTKIARLPPTGELFF. CDR3 DNA: TGTGCCAGTACTAAAATCGCGAGATTGCCTCCAACCGGGGAGCTGTTTTTT. Full variable domain (missing parts from reference TRBV19 and TRBJ2-2): DGGITQSPKYLFRKEGQNVTLSCEQNLNHDAMYWYRQDPGQGLRLIYYSQIVNDFQKGDIAEGYSVSREKKESFPLTVTSAQKNPTAFYLCASTKIARLPPTGELFFGEGSRLTVL.

This clone appeared a few times. This CDR3 is CAGGRGGAYEQYF. CDR3 nucleotides: TGTGCCGGGGGACGAGGGGGAGCCTACGAGCAGTACTTC. The gene calls are TRBV28 and TRBJ2-7, with a tentative D call TRBD1 (6 bases). Trimming left V 11 bases short and J 2 bases short, with 16 bases between. The CDR3 is made up of 13 amino acids. Germline V gives CDR1 MDHEN, CDR2 SYDVKM.

This chain joins TRBV6-5 and TRBJ1-1; D might be TRBD1 (6 bases). The CDR3 runs 12 residues. Germline V gene data show CDR1 as MNHEY and CDR2 as SVGAGI. The V end lost 5 bases, the J end lost 4 bases, and 8 bases lay between the germline ends. CDR3 sequence (DNA): TGTGCCAGCAGTACAGGGATCACTGAAGCTTTCTTT. Its translation: CASSTGITEAFF.

The V call is TRBV28, the J call TRBJ2-3; 7 bases agree with TRBD2. Losses at the gene ends were 5 bases for V and 1 base for J; bases not matched to a gene: 9. CDR1 and CDR2 (germline): MDHEN, SYDVKM. The CDR3 loop spans 16 amino acids. CDR3 bases: TGTGCCAGCAGTACACCCCTAGCGGTAGGCACAGATACGCAGTATTTT. It encodes CASSTPLAVGTDTQYF.

The chain recombines TRBV5-8 with TRBJ2-7; D might be TRBD2 (7 bases). CDR3 length: 13 residues. Trimming cost V 10 bases and J 3 bases, with 17 bases left between them. CDR1 is SGHTS and CDR2 is YDEGEE in the germline V gene. CDR3 in amino acids: CAHRRGGGYEQYF. The DNA of the CDR3 is TGTGCCCATCGTAGAGGGGGGGGCTACGAGCAGTACTTC.